These T cell receptor beta chains were read from a single sample in a study of OX40 agonist ivuxolimab in advanced cancers. Using immunoSEQ multiplex PCR, the repertoire was profiled, and TCRdb retains in-frame clones only, with some absent. The table shows some 73,000 clones, with around 88% occurring only once. The source material was CD4+ or CD8+ T cells sorted from blood, sampled in a trial of the OX40 agonist ivuxolimab. The receptor set was obtained from an adult with an advanced solid tumor such as melanoma, head and neck, liver or kidney cancer. Both conserved end residues are part of each CDR3. Fields, in order: CDR3 protein, CDR3 length, V gene.

cdr3_aa: CASSRQGVPNYGYTF
cdr3_length: 15
v_call: TRBV7-8

cdr3_aa: CASSLSSFLLF
cdr3_length: 11
v_call: TRBV28

cdr3_aa: CASSPTGGSYEQYF
cdr3_length: 14
v_call: TRBV28

cdr3_aa: CASSRITMNTEAFF
cdr3_length: 14
v_call: TRBV6-5

cdr3_aa: CASSPSNQPQHF
cdr3_length: 12
v_call: TRBV7-9

cdr3_aa: CASSSRRDYANNEQFF
cdr3_length: 16
v_call: TRBV6-5

cdr3_aa: CASRDTHRGRGYGYTF
cdr3_length: 16
v_call: TRBV28

cdr3_aa: CASSPLDHFYEQYF
cdr3_length: 14
v_call: TRBV5-1

cdr3_aa: CASSIRGRNQPQHF
cdr3_length: 14
v_call: TRBV19

cdr3_aa: CASSPQGGNTEAFF
cdr3_length: 14
v_call: TRBV7-2

cdr3_aa: CASSTEGLGLFRGTEAFF
cdr3_length: 18
v_call: TRBV7-2

cdr3_aa: CASSLATGGRSYEQYF
cdr3_length: 16
v_call: TRBV7-9

cdr3_aa: CASKMTSGGLGETQYF
cdr3_length: 16
v_call: TRBV7-8

cdr3_aa: CASSQAGTGPYEQYF
cdr3_length: 15
v_call: TRBV4-2

cdr3_aa: CASSVGQGGREVNEAFF
cdr3_length: 17
v_call: TRBV9

cdr3_aa: CASSRQGHGYTF
cdr3_length: 12
v_call: TRBV6-5

cdr3_aa: CASSLALSKTQYEQYF
cdr3_length: 16
v_call: TRBV7-2

cdr3_aa: CASSERRGEKLFF
cdr3_length: 13
v_call: TRBV6-1

cdr3_aa: CASSLITPNSPLHF
cdr3_length: 14
v_call: TRBV11-3

cdr3_aa: CASSRQGSLQVYEQYF
cdr3_length: 16
v_call: TRBV7-2

cdr3_aa: CSVDQETQYF
cdr3_length: 10
v_call: TRBV29-1

cdr3_aa: CASSDRTGGGYTF
cdr3_length: 13
v_call: TRBV14

cdr3_aa: CAISARGQNTEAFF
cdr3_length: 14
v_call: TRBV10-3

cdr3_aa: CASSRGGLTGELFF
cdr3_length: 14
v_call: TRBV28

cdr3_aa: CASSLGTGTNEKLFF
cdr3_length: 15
v_call: TRBV5-1

cdr3_aa: CASNGLGNQPQHF
cdr3_length: 13
v_call: TRBV28

cdr3_aa: CASSPRDYRRGEQFF
cdr3_length: 15
v_call: TRBV6-1

cdr3_aa: CSVVQGAVGNGYTF
cdr3_length: 14
v_call: TRBV29-1

cdr3_aa: CASSPPGKETQYF
cdr3_length: 13
v_call: TRBV11-2